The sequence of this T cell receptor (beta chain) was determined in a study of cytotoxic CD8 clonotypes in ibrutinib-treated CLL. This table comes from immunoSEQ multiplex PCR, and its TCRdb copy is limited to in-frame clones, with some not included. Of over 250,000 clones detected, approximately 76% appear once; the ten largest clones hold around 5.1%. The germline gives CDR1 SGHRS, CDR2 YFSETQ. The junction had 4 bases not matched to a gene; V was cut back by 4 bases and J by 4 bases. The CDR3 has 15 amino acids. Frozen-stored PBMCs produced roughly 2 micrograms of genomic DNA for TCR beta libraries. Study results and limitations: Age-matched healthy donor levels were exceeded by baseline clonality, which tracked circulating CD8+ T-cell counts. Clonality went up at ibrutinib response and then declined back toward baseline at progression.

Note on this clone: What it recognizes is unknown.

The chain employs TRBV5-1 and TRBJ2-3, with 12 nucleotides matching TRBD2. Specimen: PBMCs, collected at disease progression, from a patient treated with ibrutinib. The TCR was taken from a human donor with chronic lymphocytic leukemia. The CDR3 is CASSLAGGPSDTQYF. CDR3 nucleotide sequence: TGCGCCAGCAGCCTAGCGGGAGGGCCATCAGATACGCAGTATTTT.